This T cell receptor beta chain came from a study of T cells in Graves' hyperthyroidism and ophthalmopathy. RNA transcripts were the template for amplifying TCR beta CDR3 regions. First-round RT-PCR of the TCR CDR3 relied on the HTBI primer set. TCRdb called the multiplex PCR reads again in MiXCR, with one record for every CDR3 protein. Among 450,000 to 650,000 distinct CDR3 sequences listed, roughly a sixth were seen once. This clonotype was seen repeatedly, ten times or more. The CDR3 runs to 14 residues. CDR1 MNHNS and CDR2 SASEGT come from the germline V gene. The germline V and J ends were trimmed by 3 bases and 4 bases, with 10 bases remaining between them.

This receptor was taken from a woman aged 18-29 years with Graves' ophthalmopathy. Specimen: blood. The chain recombines TRBV6-1 with TRBJ1-5; D remains unclear. The CDR3 nucleotides are TGTGCCAGCAGTGACCCCGCGGGTAATCAGCCCCAGCATTTT. The encoded protein is CASSDPAGNQPQHF.